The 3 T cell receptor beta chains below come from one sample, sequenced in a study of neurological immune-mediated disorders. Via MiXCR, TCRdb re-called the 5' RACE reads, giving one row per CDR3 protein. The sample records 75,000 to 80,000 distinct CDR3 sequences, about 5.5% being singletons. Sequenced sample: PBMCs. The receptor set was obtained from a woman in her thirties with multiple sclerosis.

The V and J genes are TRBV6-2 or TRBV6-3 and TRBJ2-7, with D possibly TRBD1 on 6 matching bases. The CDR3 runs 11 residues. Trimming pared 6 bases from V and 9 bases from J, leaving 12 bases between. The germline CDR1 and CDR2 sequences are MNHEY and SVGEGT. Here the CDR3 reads CASRDSAVQYF. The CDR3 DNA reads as TGTGCCAGCAGGGACAGTGCAGTGCAGTACTTC.

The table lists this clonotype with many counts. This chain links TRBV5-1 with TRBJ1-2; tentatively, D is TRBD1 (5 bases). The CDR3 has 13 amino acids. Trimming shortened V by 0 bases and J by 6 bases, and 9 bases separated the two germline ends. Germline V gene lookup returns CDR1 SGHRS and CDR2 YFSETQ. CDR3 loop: CASSLEFRDGYTF. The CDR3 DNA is TGCGCCAGCAGCTTGGAGTTCAGGGATGGCTACACCTTC.

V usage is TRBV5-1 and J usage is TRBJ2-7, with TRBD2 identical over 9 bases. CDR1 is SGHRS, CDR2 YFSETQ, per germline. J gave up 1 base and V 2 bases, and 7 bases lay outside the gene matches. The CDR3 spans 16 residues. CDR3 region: CASSFGRLAESYEQYF. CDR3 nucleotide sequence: TGCGCCAGCAGCTTTGGTAGACTAGCGGAATCCTACGAGCAGTACTTC.